This T cell receptor (beta chain) derives from a study of blood T cells in healthy people across ages. This clonotype occurred a few times. The authors ran a second PCR of about 6 to 12 cycles using a sample-barcoded 5' primer and a J-beta primer mix. Sequencing yielded, for each sample, at least 2.5 million paired-end reads carrying CDR3. TCRdb independently ran MiXCR on the 5' RACE reads; one entry per CDR3 protein. The table includes roughly 1,500,000 distinct CDR3 sequences, roughly 40% detected once. V dropped 0 bases and J dropped 9; count of bases not matched to a gene: 3. CDR1 is DFQATT, CDR2 SNEGSKA, per germline (reference sequence). This CDR3 has 12 amino acids.

The chain uses TRBV20-1 and TRBJ2-5, with TRBD1 matching over 8 bases. Sequenced sample: blood. The TCR comes from a young woman in good health. As DNA, the CDR3 is TGCAGTGCTAGAGATCAGGGGGCGGCCCAGTACTTC. This translates into CSARDQGAAQYF.